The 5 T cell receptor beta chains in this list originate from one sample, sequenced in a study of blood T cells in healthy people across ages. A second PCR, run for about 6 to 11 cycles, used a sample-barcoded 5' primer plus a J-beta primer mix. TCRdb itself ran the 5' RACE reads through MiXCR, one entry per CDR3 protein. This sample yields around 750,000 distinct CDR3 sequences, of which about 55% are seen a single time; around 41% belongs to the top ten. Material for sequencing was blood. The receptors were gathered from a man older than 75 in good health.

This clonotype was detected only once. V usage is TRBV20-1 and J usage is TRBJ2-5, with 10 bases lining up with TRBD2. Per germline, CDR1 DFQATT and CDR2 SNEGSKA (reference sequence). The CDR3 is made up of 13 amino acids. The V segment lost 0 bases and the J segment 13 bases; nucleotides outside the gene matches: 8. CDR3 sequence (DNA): TGCAGTGCTAGAGAAGGGACTAGCGTAGGTCGGTACTTC. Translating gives CSAREGTSVGRYF.

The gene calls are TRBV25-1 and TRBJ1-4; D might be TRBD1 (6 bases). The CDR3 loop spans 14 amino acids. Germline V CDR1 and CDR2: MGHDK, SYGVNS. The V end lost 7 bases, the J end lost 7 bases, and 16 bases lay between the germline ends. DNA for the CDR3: TGTGCCAGCACGATCGGGGGGCGGTTTGAAAAACTGTTTTTT. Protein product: CASTIGGRFEKLFF.

The CDR3 bases are TGCAGCGTGTGGGACGGACTAGCGGGAGGACTAAGCTCCTACAATGAGCAGTACTTC. Residues: CSVWDGLAGGLSSYNEQYF. This chain joins TRBV29-1 and TRBJ2-5, with 14 bases that match TRBD2. CDR1 and CDR2 (germline): SQVTM, ANQGSEA. The CDR3 has 19 residues. V lost 6 bases and J lost 11; bases outside the gene matches: 26.

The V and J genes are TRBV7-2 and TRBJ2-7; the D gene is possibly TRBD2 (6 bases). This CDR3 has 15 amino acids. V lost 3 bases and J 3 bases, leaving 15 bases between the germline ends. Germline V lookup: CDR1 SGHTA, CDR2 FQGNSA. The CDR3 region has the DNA TGTGCCAGCAGCTTTGGGGGGTCTGAGAACTACGAGCAGTACTTC. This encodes CASSFGGSENYEQYF.

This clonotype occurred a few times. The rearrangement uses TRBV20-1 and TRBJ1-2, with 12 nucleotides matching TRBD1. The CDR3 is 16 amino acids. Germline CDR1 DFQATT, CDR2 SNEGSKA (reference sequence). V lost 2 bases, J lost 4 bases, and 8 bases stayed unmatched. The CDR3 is CSARIQGTGGVYGYTF. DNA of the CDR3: TGCAGTGCTAGAATCCAGGGGACAGGGGGCGTCTATGGCTACACCTTC.